These T cell receptor beta chains were read from a single sample in a study of shared clonotypes between healthy human individuals. Using immunoSEQ multiplex PCR, the repertoire was profiled, and TCRdb retains in-frame clones only, with some absent. Here the sample spans around 2.3 million clones, under 97% being singletons. The specimen sequenced was naive CD4+ T cells sorted from blood. Receptors originate from a man aged 18 to 30 in good health. CDR3s include the opening cysteine and the closing phenylalanine or tryptophan. Fields, in order: clone size, V gene, CDR3 length, D gene, CDR3 protein. D genes are given only for firm matches. Clone size is given for some rows only: seen once, a few or many times, or a class if the clone is expanded.

size: once; V: TRBV5-1; length: 15; D: -; CDR3: CATHSTGTSTGELFF
size: -; V: TRBV4-2; length: 17; D: -; CDR3: CASSQDLRIEGTGELFF
size: -; V: TRBV9; length: 15; D: TRBD2; CDR3: CASSLGLVSSYEQYF
size: -; V: TRBV5-6; length: 14; D: -; CDR3: CASSLGRLTQPQHF
size: -; V: TRBV25-1; length: 15; D: -; CDR3: CASSENGGGGTEAFF
size: -; V: TRBV7-2; length: 14; D: -; CDR3: CASSWASSGTEAFF
size: -; V: TRBV6-6; length: 15; D: -; CDR3: CASSYSQTVSQEQFF
size: -; V: TRBV10-1; length: 18; D: -; CDR3: CASSESIAGSLFTDTQYF
size: -; V: TRBV7-9; length: 16; D: TRBD1; CDR3: CASSLGAGGYGQPQHF
size: once; V: TRBV18; length: 13; D: -; CDR3: CASSPQNTDTQYF
size: -; V: TRBV6-1; length: 16; D: TRBD1; CDR3: CASSEAGQLSGNTIYF
size: -; V: TRBV6-1; length: 15; D: -; CDR3: CASSEAVISGNTIYF
size: -; V: TRBV28; length: 15; D: -; CDR3: CASSPRPWFGEKLFF
size: -; V: TRBV6-5; length: 14; D: -; CDR3: CASSYSMGTDTQYF
size: -; V: TRBV4-2; length: 16; D: -; CDR3: CASSHGDGQSNSPLHF
size: -; V: TRBV2; length: 16; D: TRBD2; CDR3: CASSPPGLAVHNEQFF
size: -; V: TRBV18; length: 16; D: TRBD1; CDR3: CASSPPNRGFAGELFF
size: -; V: TRBV5-1; length: 15; D: -; CDR3: CASSSSLGFNYGYTF
size: -; V: TRBV5-1; length: 14; D: -; CDR3: CASSTPERNTEAFF
size: -; V: TRBV30; length: 16; D: TRBD1; CDR3: CAWSVYPRTGSYEQYF
size: -; V: TRBV9; length: 14; D: -; CDR3: CASSVGATKETQYF
size: -; V: TRBV18; length: 12; D: -; CDR3: CASSRDNQPQHF
size: -; V: TRBV5-1; length: 15; D: TRBD2; CDR3: CASLDSGGPRDTQYF
size: -; V: TRBV2; length: 14; D: -; CDR3: CASSDWSGSGEQYF
size: -; V: TRBV2; length: 12; D: -; CDR3: CASGIRGYEQYF
size: -; V: TRBV10-2; length: 13; D: TRBD2; CDR3: CASWTSWTGELFF
size: few; V: TRBV7-9; length: 13; D: TRBD1; CDR3: CASRGQSGEKLFF
size: -; V: TRBV5-1; length: 15; D: -; CDR3: CASSLGQTLNYGYTF
size: once; V: TRBV30; length: 14; D: -; CDR3: CAWNRPGSGNTIYF
size: -; V: TRBV5-1; length: 15; D: TRBD1; CDR3: CASSLVAGGFNEQYF
size: -; V: TRBV5-4; length: 12; D: -; CDR3: CASSLRTDTQYF
size: -; V: TRBV5-1; length: 18; D: TRBD2; CDR3: CASSLRTSGSQRTDTQYF
size: -; V: TRBV10-3; length: 16; D: -; CDR3: CAISGERGRLTDTQYF
size: once; V: TRBV9; length: 16; D: -; CDR3: CASSVDTAGSTYEQYF
size: once; V: TRBV5-1; length: 14; D: -; CDR3: CASSSLQTGYGYTF
size: -; V: TRBV10-3; length: 13; D: -; CDR3: CAAQQGSGNEQFF
size: -; V: TRBV6-1; length: 14; D: -; CDR3: CASRPPDSLYGYTF
size: -; V: TRBV19; length: 15; D: -; CDR3: CASSIPGSGANVLTF
size: -; V: TRBV28; length: 16; D: TRBD1; CDR3: CASSPAGTGGADTQYF
size: -; V: TRBV11-2; length: 15; D: -; CDR3: CASSRTIYSGNTIYF
size: -; V: TRBV11-3; length: 13; D: -; CDR3: CASSLSTDGELFF
size: -; V: TRBV7-2; length: 15; D: TRBD1; CDR3: CASRGQGRWTGELFF
size: -; V: TRBV7-7; length: 13; D: -; CDR3: CASSRGGSYEQYF
size: -; V: TRBV5-1; length: 12; D: -; CDR3: CASSLGVYGYTF
size: -; V: TRBV27; length: 14; D: -; CDR3: CASSLIGPGETQYF
size: -; V: TRBV5-6; length: 16; D: TRBD2; CDR3: CASSPSGVANTGELFF
size: -; V: TRBV10-1; length: 14; D: -; CDR3: CASSEERPRSGYTF
size: -; V: TRBV14; length: 15; D: -; CDR3: CASSQDLTLDYGYTF
size: -; V: TRBV6-6; length: 16; D: -; CDR3: CASSYSQSSYNSPLHF
size: -; V: TRBV5-1; length: 15; D: -; CDR3: CASSQAMGSNYGYTF
size: -; V: TRBV30; length: 14; D: TRBD1; CDR3: CAWSSVGGSEKLFF
size: -; V: TRBV29-1; length: 13; D: -; CDR3: CSVAGEEGYGYTF
size: -; V: TRBV6-4; length: 15; D: TRBD1; CDR3: CASRKGQASTDTQYF
size: -; V: TRBV6-5; length: 11; D: -; CDR3: CASSYLGEAFF
size: -; V: TRBV6-5; length: 12; D: -; CDR3: CASRSGAEKLFF